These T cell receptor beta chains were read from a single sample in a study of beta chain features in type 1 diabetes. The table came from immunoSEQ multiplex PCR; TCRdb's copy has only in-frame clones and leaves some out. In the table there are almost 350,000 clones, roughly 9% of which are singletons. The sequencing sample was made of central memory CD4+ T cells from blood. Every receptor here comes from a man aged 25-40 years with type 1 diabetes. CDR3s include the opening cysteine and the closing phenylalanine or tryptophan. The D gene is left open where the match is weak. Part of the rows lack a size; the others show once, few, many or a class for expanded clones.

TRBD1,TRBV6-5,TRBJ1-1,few,TGTGCCAGCAGTTACTCTCGGACAGGGGGCTACACTGAAGCTTTCTTT,CASSYSRTGGYTEAFF
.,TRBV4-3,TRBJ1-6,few,TGCGCCAGCAGCCAAGGAGGCGTTGGAGGGGCTTCACCCCTCCACTTT,CASSQGGVGGASPLHF
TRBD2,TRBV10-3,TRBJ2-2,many,TGTGCCATCAGTGCCGGGACTAGCGGCACCGGGGAGCTGTTTTTT,CAISAGTSGTGELFF
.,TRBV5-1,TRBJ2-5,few,TGCGCCAGCAGCCCCTCGGGCAGGGACGACGAGACCCAGTACTTC,CASSPSGRDDETQYF
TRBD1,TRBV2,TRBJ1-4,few,TGTGCCAGCAGTGTACTGACAGGGACTAATGAAAAACTGTTTTTT,CASSVLTGTNEKLFF
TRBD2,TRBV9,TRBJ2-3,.,TGTGCCACCTCGGGGGGGCCGTCAGATACGCAGTATTTT,CATSGGPSDTQYF
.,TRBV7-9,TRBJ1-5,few,TGTGCCAGCAGCTCCCCCGGTCAGCCCCAGCATTTT,CASSSPGQPQHF
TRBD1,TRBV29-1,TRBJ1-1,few,TGCAGCGCCGGTGGACAGGGGGCGGCTGAAGCTTTCTTT,CSAGGQGAAEAFF
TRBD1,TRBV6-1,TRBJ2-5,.,TGTGCCAGCAGTGAAACAGGGGTAGAGACCCAGTACTTC,CASSETGVETQYF
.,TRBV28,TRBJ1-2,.,TGTGCCAGCGAACGAAAAGGGGCCGGCTACACCTTC,CASERKGAGYTF
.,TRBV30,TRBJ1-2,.,TGTGCCTGGAGTGTACCAGGACCGCGCTATGGCTACACCTTC,CAWSVPGPRYGYTF
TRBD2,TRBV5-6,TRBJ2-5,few,TGTGCCAGCAGCAACCGCGGGACTAGCGGGGGGGCGGAGACCCAGTACTTC,CASSNRGTSGGAETQYF
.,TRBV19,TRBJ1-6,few,TGTGCCAGTCAAGCGGTAGGGGTTTCACCCCTCCACTTT,CASQAVGVSPLHF
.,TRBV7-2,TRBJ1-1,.,TGTGCCAGCAGCTCGCCGGGACACACTGAAGCTTTCTTT,CASSSPGHTEAFF
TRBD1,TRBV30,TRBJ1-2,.,TGTGCCTGGACTTCCGGGACAGGGAGTTATTATGGCTACACCTTC,CAWTSGTGSYYGYTF
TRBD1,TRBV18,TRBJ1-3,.,TGTGCCAGCTCGGCCACAGGGGGAACTGGAAACACCATATATTTT,CASSATGGTGNTIYF
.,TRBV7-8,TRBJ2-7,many,TGTGCCAGCAGCTTCGCCAGGGAGTTCTACGAGCAGTACTTC,CASSFAREFYEQYF
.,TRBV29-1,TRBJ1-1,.,TGCAGCGTTAGGACACTGGTGAACACTGAAGCTTTCTTT,CSVRTLVNTEAFF
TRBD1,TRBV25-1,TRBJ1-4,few,TGTGCCAGCAGTGAATTTAGGACAGGGAGTGAAAAACTGTTTTTT,CASSEFRTGSEKLFF